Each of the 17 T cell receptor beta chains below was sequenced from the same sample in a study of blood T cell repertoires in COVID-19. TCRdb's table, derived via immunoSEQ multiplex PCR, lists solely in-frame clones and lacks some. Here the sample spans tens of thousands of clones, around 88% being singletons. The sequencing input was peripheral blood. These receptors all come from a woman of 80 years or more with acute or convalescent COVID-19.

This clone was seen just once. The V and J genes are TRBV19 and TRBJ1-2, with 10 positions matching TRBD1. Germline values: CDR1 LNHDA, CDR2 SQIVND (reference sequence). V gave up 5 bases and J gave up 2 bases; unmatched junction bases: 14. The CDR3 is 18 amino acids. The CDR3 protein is CASSGGTGAPVVNYGYTF. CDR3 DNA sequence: TGTGCCAGTAGTGGCGGGACAGGGGCGCCCGTAGTGAACTATGGCTACACCTTC.

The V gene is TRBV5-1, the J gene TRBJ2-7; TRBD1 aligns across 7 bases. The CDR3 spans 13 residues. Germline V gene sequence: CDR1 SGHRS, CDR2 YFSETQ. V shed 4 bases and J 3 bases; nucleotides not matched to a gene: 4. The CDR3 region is CASSPGQDYEQYF. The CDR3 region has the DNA TGCGCCAGCAGCCCCGGACAGGACTACGAGCAGTACTTC.

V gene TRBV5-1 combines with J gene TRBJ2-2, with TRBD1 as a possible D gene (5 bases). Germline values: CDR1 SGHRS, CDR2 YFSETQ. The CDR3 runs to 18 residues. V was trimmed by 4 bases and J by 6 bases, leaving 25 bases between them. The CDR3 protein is CASSPSPRARSGAGELFF. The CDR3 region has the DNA TGCGCCAGCAGCCCCTCGCCCAGGGCCAGGTCAGGAGCCGGGGAGCTGTTTTTT.

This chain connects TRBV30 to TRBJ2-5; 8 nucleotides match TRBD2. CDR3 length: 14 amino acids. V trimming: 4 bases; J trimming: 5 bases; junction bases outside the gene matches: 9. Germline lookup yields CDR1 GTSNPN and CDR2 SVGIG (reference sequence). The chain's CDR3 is CAWNAGGVGETQYF. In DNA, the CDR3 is TGTGCCTGGAATGCCGGGGGGGTGGGGGAGACCCAGTACTTC.

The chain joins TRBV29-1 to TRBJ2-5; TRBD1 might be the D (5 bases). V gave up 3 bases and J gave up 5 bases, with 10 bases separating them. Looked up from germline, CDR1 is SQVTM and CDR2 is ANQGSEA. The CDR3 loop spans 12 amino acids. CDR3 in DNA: TGCAGCGTTGATAAGGGGTCGGAGACCCAGTACTTC. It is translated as CSVDKGSETQYF.

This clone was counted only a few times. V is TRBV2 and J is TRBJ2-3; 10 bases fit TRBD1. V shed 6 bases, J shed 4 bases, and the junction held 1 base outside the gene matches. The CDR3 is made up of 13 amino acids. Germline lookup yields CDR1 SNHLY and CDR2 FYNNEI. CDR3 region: CASRGQGSDTQYF. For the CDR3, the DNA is TGTGCCAGCAGGGGACAGGGGTCAGATACGCAGTATTTT.

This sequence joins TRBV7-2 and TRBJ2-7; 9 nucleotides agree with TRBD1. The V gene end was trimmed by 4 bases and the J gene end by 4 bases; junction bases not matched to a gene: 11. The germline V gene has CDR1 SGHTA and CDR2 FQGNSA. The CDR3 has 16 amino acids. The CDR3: CASSSGQGRMEYEQYF. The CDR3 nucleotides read TGTGCCAGCAGCTCCGGACAGGGGAGGATGGAGTACGAGCAGTACTTC.

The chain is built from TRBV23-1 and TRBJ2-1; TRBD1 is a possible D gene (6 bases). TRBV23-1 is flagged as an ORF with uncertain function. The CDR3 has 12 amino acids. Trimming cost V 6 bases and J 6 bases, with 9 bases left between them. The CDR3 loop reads CASSHRANEQFF. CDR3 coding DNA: TGCGCCAGCAGCCACAGGGCCAATGAGCAGTTCTTC.

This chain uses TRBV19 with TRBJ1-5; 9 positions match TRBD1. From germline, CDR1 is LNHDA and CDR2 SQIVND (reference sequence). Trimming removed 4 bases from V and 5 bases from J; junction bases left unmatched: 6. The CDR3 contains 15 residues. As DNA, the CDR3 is TGTGCCAGTAGTACAACAGGGGGCAGCGATCAGCCCCAGCATTTT. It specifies CASSTTGGSDQPQHF.

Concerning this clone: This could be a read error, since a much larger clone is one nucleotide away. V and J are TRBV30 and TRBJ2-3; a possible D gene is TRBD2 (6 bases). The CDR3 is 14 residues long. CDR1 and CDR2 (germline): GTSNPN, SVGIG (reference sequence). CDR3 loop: CTWRPTGAGDTQYF. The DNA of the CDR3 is TGTACCTGGAGACCGACGGGAGCCGGAGATACGCAGTATTTT.

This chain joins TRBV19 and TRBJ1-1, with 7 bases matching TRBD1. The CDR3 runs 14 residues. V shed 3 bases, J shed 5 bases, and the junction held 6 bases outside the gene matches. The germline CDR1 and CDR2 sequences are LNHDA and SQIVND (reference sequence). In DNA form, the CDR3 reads TGTGCCAGTAGTATGGTACAGGGGATGACTGAAGCTTTCTTT. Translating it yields CASSMVQGMTEAFF.

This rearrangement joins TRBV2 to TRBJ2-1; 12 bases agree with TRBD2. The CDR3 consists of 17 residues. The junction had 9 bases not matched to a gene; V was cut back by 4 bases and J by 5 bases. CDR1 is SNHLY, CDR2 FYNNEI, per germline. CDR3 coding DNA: TGTGCCAGCAGTGTGATCGGAGGACTAGCGGGAAACAATGAGCAGTTCTTC. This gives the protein CASSVIGGLAGNNEQFF. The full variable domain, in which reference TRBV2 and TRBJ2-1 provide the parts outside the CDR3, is EPEVTQTPSHQVTQMGQEVILRCVPISNHLYFYWYRQILGQKVEFLVSFYNNEISEKSEIFDDQFSVERPDGSNFTLKIRSTKLEDSAMYFCASSVIGGLAGNNEQFFGPGTRLTVL.

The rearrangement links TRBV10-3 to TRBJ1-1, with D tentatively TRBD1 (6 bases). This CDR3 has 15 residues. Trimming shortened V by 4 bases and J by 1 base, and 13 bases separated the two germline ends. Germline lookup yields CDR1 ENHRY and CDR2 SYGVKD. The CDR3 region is CAISAGQTTNTEAFF. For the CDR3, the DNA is TGTGCCATCAGTGCAGGACAGACTACGAACACTGAAGCTTTCTTT.

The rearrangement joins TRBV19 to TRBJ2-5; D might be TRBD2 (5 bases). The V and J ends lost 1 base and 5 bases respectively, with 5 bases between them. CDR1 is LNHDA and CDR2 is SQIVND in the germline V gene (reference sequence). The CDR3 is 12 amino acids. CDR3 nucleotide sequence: TGTGCCAGTAGTATAGGGGAGGAGACCCAGTACTTC. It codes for CASSIGEETQYF.

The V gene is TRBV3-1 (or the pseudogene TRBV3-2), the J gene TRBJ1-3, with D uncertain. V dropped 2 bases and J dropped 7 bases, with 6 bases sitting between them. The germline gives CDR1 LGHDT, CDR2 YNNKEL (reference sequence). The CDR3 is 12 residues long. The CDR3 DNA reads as TGTGCCAGCAGCCAAAAACGGAACACCATATATTTT. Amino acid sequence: CASSQKRNTIYF.

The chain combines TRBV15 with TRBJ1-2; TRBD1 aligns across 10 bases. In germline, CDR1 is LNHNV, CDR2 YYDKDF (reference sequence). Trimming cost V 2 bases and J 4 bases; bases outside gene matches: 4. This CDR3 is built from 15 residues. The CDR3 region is CATSRSGDRGYGYTF. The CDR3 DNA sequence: TGTGCCACCAGCAGAAGTGGGGACAGGGGCTATGGCTACACCTTC.

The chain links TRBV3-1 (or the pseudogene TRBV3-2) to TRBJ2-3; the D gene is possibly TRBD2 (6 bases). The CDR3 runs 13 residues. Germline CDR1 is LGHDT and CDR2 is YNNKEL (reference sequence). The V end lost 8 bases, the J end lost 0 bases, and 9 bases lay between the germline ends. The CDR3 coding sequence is TGTGCCAGCCGGAGGGGTAGCACAGATACGCAGTATTTT. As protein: CASRRGSTDTQYF.